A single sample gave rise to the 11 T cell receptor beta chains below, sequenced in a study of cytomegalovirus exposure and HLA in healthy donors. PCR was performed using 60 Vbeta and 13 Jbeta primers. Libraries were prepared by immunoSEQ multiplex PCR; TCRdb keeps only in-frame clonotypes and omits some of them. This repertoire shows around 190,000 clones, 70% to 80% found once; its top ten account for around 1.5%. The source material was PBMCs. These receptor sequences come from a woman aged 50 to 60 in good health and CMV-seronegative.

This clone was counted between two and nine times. CDR3 protein: CASSFLRGSVGNQPQHF. The CDR3 nucleotides read TGTGCCAGCAGTTTTCTCAGGGGCTCGGTGGGCAATCAGCCCCAGCATTTT. This sequence joins TRBV28 and TRBJ1-5; D may be TRBD1 (6 bases). In germline, CDR1 is MDHEN, CDR2 SYDVKM. This CDR3 has 17 residues. Trimming took off 3 bases at V and 2 bases at J, with 17 bases between the two ends.

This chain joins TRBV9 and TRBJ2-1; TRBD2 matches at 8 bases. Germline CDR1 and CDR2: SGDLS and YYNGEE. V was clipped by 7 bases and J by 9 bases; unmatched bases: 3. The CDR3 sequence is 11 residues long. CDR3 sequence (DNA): TGTGCCAGCGAGGCGGGGGGTGAGCAGTTCTTC. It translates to CASEAGGEQFF.

CDR3 protein: CASSSRAGGNQPQHF. As DNA, the CDR3 is TGTGCCAGCAGCTCCAGGGCGGGAGGCAATCAGCCCCAGCATTTT. The chain links TRBV7-2 to TRBJ1-5; tentatively, D is TRBD1 (5 bases). CDR3 length: 15 residues. Germline CDR1 is SGHTA and CDR2 is FQGNSA. V lost 4 bases and J lost 2, with 12 bases in between.

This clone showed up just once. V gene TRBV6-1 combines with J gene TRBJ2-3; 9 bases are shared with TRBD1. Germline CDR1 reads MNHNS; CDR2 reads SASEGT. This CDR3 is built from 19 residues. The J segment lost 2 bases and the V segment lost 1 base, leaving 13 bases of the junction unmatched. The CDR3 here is CASSEDGVNRGLITDTQYF. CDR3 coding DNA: TGTGCCAGCAGTGAAGATGGGGTGAACAGGGGGCTTATCACAGATACGCAGTATTTT.

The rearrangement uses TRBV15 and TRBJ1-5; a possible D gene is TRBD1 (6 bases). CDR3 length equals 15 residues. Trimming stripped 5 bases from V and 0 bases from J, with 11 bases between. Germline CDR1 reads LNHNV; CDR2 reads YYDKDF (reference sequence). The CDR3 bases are TGTGCCACCAGCGGTGGACAGTATAGCAATCAGCCCCAGCATTTT. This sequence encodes CATSGGQYSNQPQHF.

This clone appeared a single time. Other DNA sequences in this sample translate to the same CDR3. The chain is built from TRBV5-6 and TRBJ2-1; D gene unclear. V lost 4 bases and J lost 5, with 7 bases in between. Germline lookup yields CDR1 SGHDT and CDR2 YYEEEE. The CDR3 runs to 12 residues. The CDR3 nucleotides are TGTGCCAGCAGCCTGTCAGACAATGAGCAGTTCTTC. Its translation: CASSLSDNEQFF.

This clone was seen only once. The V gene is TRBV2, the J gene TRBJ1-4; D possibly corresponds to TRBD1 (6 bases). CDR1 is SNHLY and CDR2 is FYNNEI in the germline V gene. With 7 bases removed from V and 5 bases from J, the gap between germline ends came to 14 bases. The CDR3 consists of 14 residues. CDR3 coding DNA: TGTGCCAGCAATACAGGGACACGGAATGAAAAACTGTTTTTT. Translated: CASNTGTRNEKLFF.

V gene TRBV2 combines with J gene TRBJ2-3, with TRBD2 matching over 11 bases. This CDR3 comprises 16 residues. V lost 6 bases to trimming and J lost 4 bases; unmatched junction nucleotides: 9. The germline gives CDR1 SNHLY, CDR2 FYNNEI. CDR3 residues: CASRYSGGAVADTQYF. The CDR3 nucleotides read TGTGCCAGCAGATATAGCGGGGGGGCCGTGGCAGATACGCAGTATTTT.

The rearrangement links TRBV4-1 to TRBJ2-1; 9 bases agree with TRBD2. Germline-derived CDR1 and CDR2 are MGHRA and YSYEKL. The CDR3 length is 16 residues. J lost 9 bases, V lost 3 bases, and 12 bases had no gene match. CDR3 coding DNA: TGCGCCAGCAGCCACCCCCCTGAGCGGGAGGAGAGTGAGCAGTTCTTC. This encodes CASSHPPEREESEQFF.

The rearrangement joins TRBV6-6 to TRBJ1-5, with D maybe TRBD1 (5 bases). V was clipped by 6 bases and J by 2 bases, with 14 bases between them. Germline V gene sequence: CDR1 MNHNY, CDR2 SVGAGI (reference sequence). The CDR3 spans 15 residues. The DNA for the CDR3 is TGTGCCAGCAGCCTGGAGGGGCAGGGCAATCAGCCCCAGCATTTT. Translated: CASSLEGQGNQPQHF.

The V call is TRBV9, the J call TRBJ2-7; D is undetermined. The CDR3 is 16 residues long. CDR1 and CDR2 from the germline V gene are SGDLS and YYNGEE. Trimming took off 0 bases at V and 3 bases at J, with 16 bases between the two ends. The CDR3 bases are TGTGCCAGCAGCGTAGCTCAAGGAGCTCGGATCTACGAGCAGTACTTC. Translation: CASSVAQGARIYEQYF.